A single sample is the source of the 25 T cell receptor beta chains below, sequenced in a study of blood T cell repertoires in COVID-19. Using immunoSEQ multiplex PCR, the repertoire was profiled, and TCRdb retains in-frame clones only, with some absent. The table lists under 300,000 clones, around 86% of them singletons. The sequencing input was peripheral blood. These receptors were taken from a woman between 40 and 50 years old who had recovered from COVID-19.

The chain uses TRBV4-1 and TRBJ2-7; 10 bases fit TRBD2. Germline CDR1 MGHRA, CDR2 YSYEKL. V lost 1 base to trimming and J lost 3 bases; unmatched junction nucleotides: 15. The CDR3 consists of 19 residues. Here the CDR3 DNA reads TGCGCCAGCAGCCAAGTCGATTTAACCCGGACTAGCGGATACTACGAGCAGTACTTC. As protein: CASSQVDLTRTSGYYEQYF.

V and J are TRBV4-2 and TRBJ2-1; D gene uncertain. Germline CDR1 reads LGHNA; CDR2 reads YNFKEQ. The V end lost 6 bases, the J end lost 0 bases, and 12 bases lay between the germline ends. The CDR3 length is 15 residues. The CDR3 is CASSLGSGSYNEQFF. CDR3 in DNA: TGTGCCAGCAGTTTAGGTTCAGGCTCCTACAATGAGCAGTTCTTC.

The chain is built from TRBV28 and TRBJ2-7; TRBD1 might be the D (5 bases). The V end lost 2 bases, the J end lost 3 bases, and 8 bases lay between the germline ends. Germline V gives CDR1 MDHEN, CDR2 SYDVKM. CDR3 length: 13 residues. The chain's CDR3 is CASSLQDIYEQYF. The CDR3 DNA reads TGTGCCAGCAGTTTACAGGACATCTACGAGCAGTACTTC.

The CDR3 region is CASSFDRGPEAFF. The CDR3 nucleotides read TGTGCCAGCAGTTTCGACAGGGGCCCTGAAGCTTTCTTT. The V call is TRBV6-5, the J call TRBJ1-1, with 8 bases matching TRBD1. This CDR3 contains 13 residues. After removal of 4 bases from V and 6 bases from J, the junction contained 4 bases not matched to a gene. CDR1 and CDR2 (germline): MNHEY, SVGAGI.

The chain couples TRBV5-4 to TRBJ1-4; TRBD1 aligns across 8 bases. This CDR3 comprises 14 residues. The ends lost 0 bases at V and 5 bases at J; junction bases unmatched: 0. CDR1 and CDR2 (germline): SGHNT, YYREEE (reference sequence). The CDR3 loop reads CASSLGQGNEKLFF. CDR3 bases: TGTGCCAGCAGCTTGGGACAGGGGAATGAAAAACTGTTTTTT.

The chain is built from TRBV11-3 and TRBJ2-7; 7 bases match TRBD1. The CDR3 consists of 15 residues. Losses at the gene ends were 5 bases for V and 5 bases for J; bases not matched to a gene: 12. From germline, CDR1 is SGHNT and CDR2 YENEEA. CDR3 bases: TGTGCCAGCAGCAGCCGCCGGGACAGTAACGACGAGCAGTACTTC. Its translation: CASSSRRDSNDEQYF.

This rearrangement joins TRBV4-1 to TRBJ2-5; TRBD2 is a possible D gene (5 bases). Trimming removed 0 bases at V and 5 bases at J, with 7 bases between. The germline CDR1 and CDR2 sequences are MGHRA and YSYEKL. This CDR3 region has 13 residues. CDR3 in DNA: TGCGCCAGCAGCCAAGACTGGGAGGAGACCCAGTACTTC. Protein sequence: CASSQDWEETQYF.

This CDR3 reads CASSSGQGPYGYTF. The CDR3, as DNA: TGTGCCAGCAGCTCCGGACAGGGGCCGTATGGCTACACCTTC. The chain has TRBV7-2 and TRBJ1-2; 9 bases fit TRBD1. The germline CDR1 and CDR2 sequences are SGHTA and FQGNSA. V lost 4 bases and J lost 5; bases outside the gene matches: 5. The CDR3 consists of 14 residues.

The chain has TRBV3-1 (or the pseudogene TRBV3-2) and TRBJ2-2; TRBD1 agrees at 9 bases. CDR1 is LGHDT and CDR2 is YNNKEL in the germline V gene (reference sequence). The CDR3 consists of 14 residues. The J segment lost 7 bases and the V segment lost 4 bases, leaving 4 bases of the junction unmatched. The CDR3 protein is CASSRGQGDGELFF. The CDR3 nucleotides are TGTGCCAGCAGCCGGGGACAGGGTGACGGGGAGCTGTTTTTT.

The chain couples TRBV11-1 to TRBJ2-7, with D perhaps matching TRBD2 (6 bases). Germline loops: CDR1 SGHAT, CDR2 FQDESV (reference sequence). V dropped 0 bases and J dropped 2 bases, with 11 bases sitting between them. CDR3 length: 15 residues. CDR3 coding DNA: TGTGCCAGCAGCTTAGCGGCGGGGTATCCCTACGAGCAGTACTTC. It specifies CASSLAAGYPYEQYF.

CDR3 residues: CASSLAGGANVLTF. CDR3 nucleotides: TGTGCCAGCAGCCTGGCGGGAGGGGCCAACGTCCTGACTTTC. The V gene is TRBV3-1 (or the pseudogene TRBV3-2), the J gene TRBJ2-6; the D gene is possibly TRBD2 (6 bases). V was clipped by 4 bases and J by 4 bases, with 8 bases between them. This CDR3 contains 14 residues. Looked up from germline, CDR1 is LGHDT and CDR2 is YNNKEL (reference sequence).

The chain couples TRBV14 to TRBJ1-2; 9 bases line up with TRBD1. The CDR3 spans 19 residues. V trimming: 0 bases; J trimming: 4 bases; junction bases outside the gene matches: 15. The germline CDR1 and CDR2 sequences are SGHDN and FVKESK. CDR3 nucleotide sequence: TGTGCCAGCAGCCAAGAGATTCCCCGGACAGGGGAGCTCGGCTATGGCTACACCTTC. Protein: CASSQEIPRTGELGYGYTF.

The V and J genes are TRBV19 and TRBJ2-1; the match to TRBD2 covers 9 bases. V shed 5 bases and J 7 bases; nucleotides not matched to a gene: 9. Per the germline V gene, CDR1 is LNHDA and CDR2 is SQIVND (reference sequence). This CDR3 has 15 amino acids. CDR3 amino acids: CASSPDSSGENEQFF. The CDR3 DNA reads TGTGCCAGTAGTCCAGATTCTAGCGGGGAGAATGAGCAGTTCTTC.

V and J are TRBV30 and TRBJ2-1; 14 bases fit TRBD2. V was pared by 0 bases and J by 6 bases, with 7 bases of the junction left unmatched. The CDR3 consists of 17 residues. Per germline, CDR1 GTSNPN and CDR2 SVGIG (reference sequence). The CDR3 DNA is TGTGCCTGGAGTGTACAGCGGACTAGCGGGAGGAGCAATGAGCAGTTCTTC. Translation: CAWSVQRTSGRSNEQFF.

The chain uses TRBV4-1 and TRBJ2-1; possibly TRBD2 for D (6 bases). This CDR3 spans 16 amino acids. The V end lost 3 bases, the J end lost 3 bases, and 15 bases lay between the germline ends. CDR1 MGHRA and CDR2 YSYEKL come from the germline V gene. CDR3 sequence reads: CASSHPPSAGYNEQFF. The CDR3 DNA reads as TGCGCCAGCAGCCACCCTCCTAGCGCGGGCTACAATGAGCAGTTCTTC.

V gene TRBV5-1 combines with J gene TRBJ2-1; a weak D match, TRBD2 (5 bases). The length of the CDR3 is 16 residues. Germline CDR1 SGHRS, CDR2 YFSETQ. The V end lost 0 bases, the J end lost 5 bases, and 15 bases lay between the germline ends. CDR3 coding DNA: TGCGCCAGCAGCTTGGGGGGAGCTTCCTCAAACAATGAGCAGTTCTTC. It encodes CASSLGGASSNNEQFF.

V usage is TRBV25-1 and J usage is TRBJ2-3, with 11 bases lining up with TRBD2. This CDR3 is built from 18 residues. Per the germline V gene, CDR1 is MGHDK and CDR2 is SYGVNS. Trimming cost V 4 bases and J 5 bases; bases outside gene matches: 14. CDR3 region: CASSGADSGRASVDTQYF. CDR3 DNA: TGTGCCAGCAGTGGAGCGGATAGCGGGAGGGCCTCGGTAGATACGCAGTATTTT.

CDR3 residues: CASSYSTGPNNEQFF. The CDR3 bases are TGTGCCAGCAGTTACTCGACAGGGCCCAACAATGAGCAGTTCTTC. The chain combines TRBV6-5 with TRBJ2-1; 7 nucleotides agree with TRBD1. The J segment lost 5 bases and the V segment lost 0 bases, leaving 4 bases of the junction unmatched. Germline CDR1 is MNHEY and CDR2 is SVGAGI. This CDR3 comprises 15 residues.

For the CDR3, the DNA is TGTGCCTGGAGTAGACTTAAAACGGACAGAAGCACCGGGGAGCTGTTTTTT. This codes for CAWSRLKTDRSTGELFF. V gene TRBV30 combines with J gene TRBJ2-2; D perhaps matches TRBD1 (6 bases). This CDR3 comprises 17 residues. V was trimmed by 2 bases and J by 4 bases, leaving 20 bases between them. From germline, CDR1 is GTSNPN and CDR2 SVGIG (reference sequence).

This sequence joins TRBV6-5 and TRBJ2-7; tentatively, D is TRBD1 (6 bases). Germline V gives CDR1 MNHEY, CDR2 SVGAGI. Between the trimmed V and J ends, which lost 9 bases and 3 bases, there was a span of 15 bases. This CDR3 comprises 13 residues. CDR3 sequence: CASQPGHLYEQYF. CDR3 coding DNA: TGTGCCAGTCAACCGGGACACCTCTACGAGCAGTACTTC.

The chain links TRBV28 to TRBJ1-2; TRBD1 is a possible D gene (6 bases). V was clipped by 7 bases and J by 3 bases, with 12 bases between them. CDR3 length equals 13 residues. Germline CDR1 MDHEN, CDR2 SYDVKM. Written as DNA, the CDR3 is TGTGCCAGCAAGACCGACAGGTACTATGGCTACACCTTC. It encodes CASKTDRYYGYTF.

This chain connects TRBV5-8 to TRBJ1-5, with 10 bases that match TRBD1. The CDR3 length is 15 residues. Per the germline V gene, CDR1 is SGHTS and CDR2 is YDEGEE. Unmatched junction bases numbered 5, after V lost 3 bases and J lost 5 bases. The CDR3 sequence is CASSSATGGDQPQHF. The CDR3 region has the DNA TGTGCCAGCAGCTCCGCGACAGGGGGCGATCAGCCCCAGCATTTT.

As to this clone: Other nucleotide sequences from this sample produce the same CDR3. The chain has TRBV10-3 and TRBJ1-1; the D gene is possibly TRBD1 (6 bases). In germline, CDR1 is ENHRY, CDR2 SYGVKD. The length of the CDR3 is 14 residues. V lost 2 bases to trimming and J lost 1 base, with 8 bases between them. CDR3 protein: CAISEGQPNTEAFF. The CDR3 DNA sequence: TGTGCCATCAGTGAGGGACAGCCGAACACTGAAGCTTTCTTT.

A single count supports this clone. The junction does not match germline at one end; this may be a read error. This sequence joins TRBV28 and TRBJ2-5; a weak D match, TRBD2 (6 bases). The CDR3 has 15 amino acids. Germline loops: CDR1 MDHEN, CDR2 SYDVKM. CDR3 sequence reads: CASSLGGGTLVPWYF. CDR3 coding DNA: TGTGCCAGTAGTTTAGGTGGGGGGACCCTGGTCCCCTGGTACTTC.

The chain uses TRBV4-1 and TRBJ2-5; the match to TRBD1 covers 9 bases. The J segment lost 4 bases and the V segment lost 3 bases, leaving 3 bases of the junction unmatched. Germline CDR1 reads MGHRA; CDR2 reads YSYEKL. The CDR3 has 14 amino acids. The CDR3 spells CASSQDRGGETQYF. For the CDR3, the DNA is TGCGCCAGCAGCCAGGACAGGGGCGGAGAGACCCAGTACTTC.